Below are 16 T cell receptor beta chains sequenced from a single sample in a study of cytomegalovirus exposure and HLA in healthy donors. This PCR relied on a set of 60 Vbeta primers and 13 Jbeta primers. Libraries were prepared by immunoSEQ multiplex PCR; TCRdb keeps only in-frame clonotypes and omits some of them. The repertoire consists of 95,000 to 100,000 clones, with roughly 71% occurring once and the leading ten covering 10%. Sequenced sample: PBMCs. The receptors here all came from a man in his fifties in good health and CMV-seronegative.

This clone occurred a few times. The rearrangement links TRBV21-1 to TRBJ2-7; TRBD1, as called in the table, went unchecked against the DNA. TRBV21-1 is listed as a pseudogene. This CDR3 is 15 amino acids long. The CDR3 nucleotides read TGTGCCAGCAGTCCCCGGACAGGGCATATCGACGAGCAGTACTTC. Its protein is CASSPRTGHIDEQYF.

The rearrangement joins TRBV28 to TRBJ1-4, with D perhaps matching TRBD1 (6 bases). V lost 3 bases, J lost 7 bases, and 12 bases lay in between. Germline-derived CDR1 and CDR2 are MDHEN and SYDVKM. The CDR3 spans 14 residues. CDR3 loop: CASSFTGPSEKLFF. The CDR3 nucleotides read TGTGCCAGCAGTTTTACAGGGCCAAGTGAAAAACTGTTTTTT.

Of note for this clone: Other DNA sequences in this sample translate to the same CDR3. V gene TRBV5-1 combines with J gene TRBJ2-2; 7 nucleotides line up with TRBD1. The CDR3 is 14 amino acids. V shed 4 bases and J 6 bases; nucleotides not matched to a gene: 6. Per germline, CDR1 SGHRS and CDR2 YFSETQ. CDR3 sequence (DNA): TGCGCCAGCAGCCCACAGGGGAGTCCCGGGGAGCTGTTTTTT. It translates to CASSPQGSPGELFF. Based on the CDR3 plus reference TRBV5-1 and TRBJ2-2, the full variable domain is KAGVTQTPRYLIKTRGQQVTLSCSPISGHRSVSWYQQTPGQGLQFLFEYFSETQRNKGNFPGRFSGRQFSNSRSEMNVSTLELGDSALYLCASSPQGSPGELFFGEGSRLTVL.

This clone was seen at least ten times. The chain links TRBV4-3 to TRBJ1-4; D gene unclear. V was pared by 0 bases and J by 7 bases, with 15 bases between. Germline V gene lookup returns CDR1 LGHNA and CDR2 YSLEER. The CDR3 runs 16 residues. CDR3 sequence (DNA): TGCGCCAGCAGCCAAGAAGGAGGAGTTTCAATTGAAAAACTGTTTTTT. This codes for CASSQEGGVSIEKLFF.

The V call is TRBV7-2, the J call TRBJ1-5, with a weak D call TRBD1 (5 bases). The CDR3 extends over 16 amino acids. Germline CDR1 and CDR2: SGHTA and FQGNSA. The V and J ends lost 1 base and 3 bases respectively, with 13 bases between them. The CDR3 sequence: CASSLVTGSSNQPQHF. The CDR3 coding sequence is TGTGCCAGCAGCTTAGTAACAGGATCGTCCAATCAGCCCCAGCATTTT.

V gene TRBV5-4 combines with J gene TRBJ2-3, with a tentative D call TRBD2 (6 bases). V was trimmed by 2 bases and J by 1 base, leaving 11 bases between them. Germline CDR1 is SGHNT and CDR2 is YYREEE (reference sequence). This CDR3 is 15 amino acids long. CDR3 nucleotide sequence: TGTGCCAGCAGCTTATCGGGAGCCCGCACAGATACGCAGTATTTT. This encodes CASSLSGARTDTQYF.

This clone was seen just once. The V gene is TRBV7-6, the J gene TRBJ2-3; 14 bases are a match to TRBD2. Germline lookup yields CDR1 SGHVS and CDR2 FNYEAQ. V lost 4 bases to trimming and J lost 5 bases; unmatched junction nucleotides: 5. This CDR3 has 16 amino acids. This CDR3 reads CASSSGLAGGRDTQYF. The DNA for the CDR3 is TGTGCCAGCAGCTCAGGACTAGCGGGGGGTAGAGATACGCAGTATTTT.

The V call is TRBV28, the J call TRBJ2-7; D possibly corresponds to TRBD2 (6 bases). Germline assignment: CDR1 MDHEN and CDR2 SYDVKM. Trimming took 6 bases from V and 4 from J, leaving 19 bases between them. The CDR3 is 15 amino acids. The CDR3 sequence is CASRLGRAGSYEQYF. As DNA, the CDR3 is TGTGCCAGCAGACTCGGGCGAGCGGGCAGTTACGAGCAGTACTTC.

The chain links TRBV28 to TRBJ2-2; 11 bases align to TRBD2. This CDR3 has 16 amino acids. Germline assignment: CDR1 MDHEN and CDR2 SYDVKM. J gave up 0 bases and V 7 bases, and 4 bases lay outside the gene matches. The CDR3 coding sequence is TGTGCCAGCATCCTTAGCGGGGGGGCGAACACCGGGGAGCTGTTTTTT. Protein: CASILSGGANTGELFF.

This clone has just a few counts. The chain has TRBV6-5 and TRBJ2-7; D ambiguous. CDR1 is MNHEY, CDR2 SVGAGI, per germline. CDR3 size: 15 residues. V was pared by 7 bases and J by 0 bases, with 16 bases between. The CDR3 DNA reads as TGTGCCAGCAAGTCGACGGAGTTAGGCTCCTACGAGCAGTACTTC. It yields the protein CASKSTELGSYEQYF.

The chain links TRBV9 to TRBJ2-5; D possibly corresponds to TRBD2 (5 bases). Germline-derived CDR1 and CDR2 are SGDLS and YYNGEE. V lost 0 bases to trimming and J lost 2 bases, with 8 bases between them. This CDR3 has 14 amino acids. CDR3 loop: CASSVAPGQETQYF. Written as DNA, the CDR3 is TGTGCCAGCAGCGTAGCTCCGGGACAAGAGACCCAGTACTTC.

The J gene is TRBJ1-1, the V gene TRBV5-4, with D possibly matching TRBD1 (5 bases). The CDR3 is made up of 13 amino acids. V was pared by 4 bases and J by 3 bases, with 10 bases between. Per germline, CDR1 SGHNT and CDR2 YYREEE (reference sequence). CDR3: CASSADTHTEAFF. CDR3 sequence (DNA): TGTGCCAGCAGCGCGGACACACACACTGAAGCTTTCTTT.

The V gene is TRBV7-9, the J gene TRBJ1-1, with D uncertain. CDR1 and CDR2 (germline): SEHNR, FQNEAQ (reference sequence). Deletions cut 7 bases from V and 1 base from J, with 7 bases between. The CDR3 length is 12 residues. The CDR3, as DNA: TGTGCCAGCAAACTTGGGAACACTGAAGCTTTCTTT. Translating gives CASKLGNTEAFF.

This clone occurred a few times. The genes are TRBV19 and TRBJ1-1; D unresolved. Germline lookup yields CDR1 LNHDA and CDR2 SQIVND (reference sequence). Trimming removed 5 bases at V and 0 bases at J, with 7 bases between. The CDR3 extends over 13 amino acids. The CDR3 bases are TGTGCCAGTAGTTCCCAGGTGAACACTGAAGCTTTCTTT. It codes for CASSSQVNTEAFF. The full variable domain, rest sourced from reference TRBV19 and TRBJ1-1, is DGGITQSPKYLFRKEGQNVTLSCEQNLNHDAMYWYRQDPGQGLRLIYYSQIVNDFQKGDIAEGYSVSREKKESFPLTVTSAQKNPTAFYLCASSSQVNTEAFFGQGTRLTVV.

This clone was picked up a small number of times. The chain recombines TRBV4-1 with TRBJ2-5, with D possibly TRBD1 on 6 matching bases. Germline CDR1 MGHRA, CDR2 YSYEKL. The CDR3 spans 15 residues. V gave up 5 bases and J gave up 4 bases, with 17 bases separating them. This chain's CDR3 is CASSSNRVVGETQYF. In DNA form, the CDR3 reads TGCGCCAGCAGCTCCAACAGGGTTGTAGGAGAGACCCAGTACTTC.

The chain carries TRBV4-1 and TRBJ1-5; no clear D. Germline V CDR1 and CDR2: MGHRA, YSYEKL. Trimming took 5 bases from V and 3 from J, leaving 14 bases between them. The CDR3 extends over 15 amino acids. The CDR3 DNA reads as TGCGCCAGCAGCGAAATGAGGGTTGCCAATCAGCCCCAGCATTTT. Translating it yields CASSEMRVANQPQHF.